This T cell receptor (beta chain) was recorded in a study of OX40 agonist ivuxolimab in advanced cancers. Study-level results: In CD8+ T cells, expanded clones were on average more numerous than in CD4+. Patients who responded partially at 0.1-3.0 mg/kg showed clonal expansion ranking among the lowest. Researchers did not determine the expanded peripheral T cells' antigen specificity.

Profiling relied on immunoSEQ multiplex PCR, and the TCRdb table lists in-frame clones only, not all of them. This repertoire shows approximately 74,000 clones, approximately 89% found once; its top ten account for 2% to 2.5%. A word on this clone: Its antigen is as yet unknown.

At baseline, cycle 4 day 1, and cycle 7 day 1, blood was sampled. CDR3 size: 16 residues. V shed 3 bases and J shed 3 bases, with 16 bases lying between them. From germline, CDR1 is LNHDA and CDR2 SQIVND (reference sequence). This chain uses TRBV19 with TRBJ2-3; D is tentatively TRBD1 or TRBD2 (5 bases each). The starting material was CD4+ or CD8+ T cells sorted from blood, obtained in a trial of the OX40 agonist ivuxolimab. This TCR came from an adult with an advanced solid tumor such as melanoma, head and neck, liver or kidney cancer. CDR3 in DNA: TGTGCCAGTAGTATGGCCGGGTTGGGGGTTACAGATACGCAGTATTTT. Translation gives CASSMAGLGVTDTQYF.